The clone carrying this T cell receptor (beta chain) was counted a few times. These data are taken from a study of blood T cells in healthy people across ages. Through a sample-barcoded 5' primer and a J-beta primer mix, a second PCR was run for roughly 7 to 11 cycles. TCRdb recomputed calls from the 5' RACE reads with MiXCR, one row per CDR3 protein. The table has around 1,000,000 distinct CDR3 sequences, roughly a quarter seen once; the top ten hold about 0.8%. This CDR3 spans 16 amino acids. V lost 6 bases to trimming and J lost 2 bases, with 22 bases between them. The germline CDR1 and CDR2 sequences are SQVTM and ANQGSEA. The same specimen was also included in a second study, on T cells of mothers and their children.

This sequence was found in a girl between 2 and 10 years old in good health. The material sequenced was blood. The V gene is TRBV29-1, the J gene TRBJ1-2; no definite D call. CDR3 protein: CSVPTDLTAPNYGYTF. The CDR3 nucleotides read TGCAGCGTCCCCACGGATCTAACAGCGCCCAACTATGGCTACACCTTC.